These 24 T cell receptor beta chains came from one sample sequenced in a study of cytotoxic CD8 clonotypes in ibrutinib-treated CLL. Only in-frame clones appear in the TCRdb table, and some are missing; sequencing was by immunoSEQ multiplex PCR. The data show some 200,000 clones, 79% seen once. The sequences come from PBMCs, collected after 12 months of ibrutinib treatment. The receptor set was obtained from a human donor with chronic lymphocytic leukemia.

The J gene is TRBJ1-1, the V gene TRBV6-1; tentatively, D is TRBD1 (6 bases). Germline values: CDR1 MNHNS, CDR2 SASEGT. The CDR3 runs to 15 residues. Trimming left V 6 bases short and J 10 bases short, with 24 bases between. In DNA, the CDR3 is TGTGCCAGCAGCAACCAACAAGGGGGTGATTTCGCAGCTTTCTTT. Its translation: CASSNQQGGDFAAFF.

The chain joins TRBV19 to TRBJ1-1; D might be TRBD1 (6 bases). The germline V gene encodes CDR1 LNHDA and CDR2 SQIVND (reference sequence). CDR3 size: 12 residues. With 5 bases removed from V and 8 bases from J, the gap between germline ends came to 12 bases. Here the CDR3 reads CASSLGGLEAFF. DNA for the CDR3: TGTGCCAGTAGTCTCGGGGGGCTGGAAGCTTTCTTT.

The rearrangement links TRBV6-5 to TRBJ2-2; D gene ambiguous. With 0 bases removed from V and 0 bases from J, the gap between germline ends came to 8 bases. Germline V gives CDR1 MNHEY, CDR2 SVGAGI. This CDR3 region has 16 residues. The CDR3 sequence is CASSYSTAPNTGELFF. In nucleotides, the CDR3 is TGTGCCAGCAGTTACTCTACGGCCCCGAACACCGGGGAGCTGTTTTTT.

The table lists this clone with a few counts. The gene calls are TRBV28 and TRBJ1-2; the D gene is possibly TRBD1 (5 bases). Trimming removed 2 bases at V and 7 bases at J, with 14 bases between. This CDR3 has 14 amino acids. Germline CDR1 MDHEN, CDR2 SYDVKM. The CDR3 coding sequence is TGTGCCAGCAGTTTAGTTCGTGGGGCGGGTGGCTACACCTTC. Protein sequence: CASSLVRGAGGYTF.

The CDR3 sequence: CASSPHTSYNEQFF. The CDR3 region has the DNA TGCGCCAGCAGCCCCCATACCTCCTACAATGAGCAGTTCTTC. The chain uses TRBV4-1 and TRBJ2-1; D gene uncertain. Trimming left V 4 bases short and J 0 bases short, with 7 bases between. The CDR3 has 14 amino acids. Germline CDR1 is MGHRA and CDR2 is YSYEKL.

This chain joins TRBV7-6 and TRBJ1-4, with D possibly being TRBD1 (6 bases). The CDR3 consists of 14 residues. The V and J ends lost 5 bases and 8 bases respectively, with 15 bases between them. Germline values: CDR1 SGHVS, CDR2 FNYEAQ. CDR3 sequence (DNA): TGTGCCAGCAGCACTACAGGGCGGGTGGAAAAACTGTTTTTT. Translation: CASSTTGRVEKLFF.

The chain links TRBV14 to TRBJ2-5; TRBD2 matches 9 bases. Germline CDR1 SGHDN, CDR2 FVKESK. This CDR3 is 14 amino acids long. V lost 5 bases to trimming and J lost 4 bases; unmatched junction nucleotides: 5. For the CDR3, the DNA is TGTGCCAGCAGCGCCCTAGCGGGGAGAGAGACCCAGTACTTC. Encoded protein: CASSALAGRETQYF.

The J gene is TRBJ2-7, the V gene TRBV7-3, with 7 bases lining up with TRBD1. This CDR3 region has 14 residues. V gave up 2 bases and J gave up 6 bases; unmatched junction bases: 7. Germline assignment: CDR1 SGHTA and CDR2 FQGTGA. CDR3 coding DNA: TGTGCCAGCAGCTTAGGTTCGGCAGGGGGCGAGCAGTACTTC. Protein product: CASSLGSAGGEQYF.

The chain uses TRBV10-2 and TRBJ2-1; 10 bases align to TRBD2. In germline, CDR1 is WSHSY, CDR2 SAAADI. CDR3 length: 16 residues. With V trimmed by 2 bases and J by 4 bases, 5 bases remained unmatched. CDR3 coding DNA: TGCGCCAGCAGTGAGACAGGACTAGCGGAATACAATGAGCAGTTCTTC. This sequence encodes CASSETGLAEYNEQFF.

This clone appeared once. The chain couples TRBV27 to TRBJ2-1; D is undetermined. The CDR3 has 16 residues. Trimming pared 2 bases from V and 5 bases from J, leaving 16 bases between. Germline V CDR1 and CDR2: MNHEY, SMNVEV (reference sequence). CDR3 DNA: TGTGCCAGCAGTTTAACACCCGGGTGGAACGACAATGAGCAGTTCTTC. Protein product: CASSLTPGWNDNEQFF.

This chain connects TRBV7-9 to TRBJ2-7, with TRBD1 matching 7 bases. V gave up 4 bases and J gave up 1 base; unmatched junction bases: 10. CDR3 size: 16 residues. The germline gives CDR1 SEHNR, CDR2 FQNEAQ (reference sequence). The chain's CDR3 is CASSSYILTGSYEQYF. CDR3 coding DNA: TGTGCCAGCAGCTCTTATATCCTGACAGGGTCCTACGAGCAGTACTTC. The full variable domain, with the rest looked up from reference TRBV7-9 and TRBJ2-7, is DTGVSQNPRHKITKRGQNVTFRCDPISEHNRLYWYRQTLGQGPEFLTYFQNEAQLEKSRLLSDRFSAERPKGSFSTLEIQRTEQGDSAMYLCASSSYILTGSYEQYFGPGTRLTVT.

The chain links TRBV14 to TRBJ2-5; 9 bases align to TRBD1. The V and J ends lost 2 bases and 0 bases, in that order; junction bases with no gene match: 13. Per the germline V gene, CDR1 is SGHDN and CDR2 is FVKESK. The CDR3 runs to 19 residues. The DNA of the CDR3 is TGTGCCAGCAGCCAAACCAGGGGGACAGGGAATTCCTACCAAGAGACCCAGTACTTC. Translation: CASSQTRGTGNSYQETQYF.

The chain employs TRBV10-2 and TRBJ2-4, with 9 bases that match TRBD1. The CDR3 contains 17 residues. Germline CDR1 and CDR2: WSHSY and SAAADI. With 6 bases clipped from V and 0 bases from J, the junction kept 9 bases outside the gene matches. For the CDR3, the DNA is TGCGCCAGCAGAAACTCCGGACAGGGGCTAGCCAAAAACATTCAGTACTTC. It translates to CASRNSGQGLAKNIQYF.

This clone has a handful of counts. The V gene is TRBV7-9, the J gene TRBJ2-5; no reliable D call. Trimming stripped 5 bases from V and 2 bases from J, with 6 bases between. This CDR3 comprises 12 residues. Germline V gene data show CDR1 as SEHNR and CDR2 as FQNEAQ (reference sequence). The CDR3 sequence: CASSLPQETQYF. CDR3 nucleotides: TGTGCCAGCAGCCTACCGCAAGAGACCCAGTACTTC.

V usage is TRBV6-5 and J usage is TRBJ2-7, with D tentatively TRBD1 or TRBD2 (5 bases each). There are 13 residues in the CDR3. V dropped 4 bases and J dropped 2 bases, with 9 bases sitting between them. CDR1 is MNHEY and CDR2 is SVGAGI in the germline V gene. CDR3 coding DNA: TGTGCCAGCAGTTCCGGGGCCACCTACGAGCAGTACTTC. This sequence encodes CASSSGATYEQYF.

The V call is TRBV20-1, the J call TRBJ1-2; D not resolved. The CDR3 loop spans 9 amino acids. Trimming removed 6 bases from V and 11 bases from J, with 10 bases in between. Looked up from germline, CDR1 is DFQATT and CDR2 is SNEGSKA (reference sequence). CDR3: CSAPILYTF. The CDR3 DNA is TGCAGTGCCCCAATTTTATACACCTTC.

The chain couples TRBV5-6 to TRBJ2-7, with D unclear. Per germline, CDR1 SGHDT and CDR2 YYEEEE. V was cut by 4 bases and J by 3 bases, with 11 bases left in between. The CDR3 is 13 amino acids. The chain's CDR3 is CASSPGPDYEQYF. The DNA of the CDR3 is TGTGCCAGCAGCCCCGGACCAGACTACGAGCAGTACTTC.

The J gene is TRBJ1-5, the V gene TRBV5-6, with D uncertain. Germline lookup yields CDR1 SGHDT and CDR2 YYEEEE. The V end lost 5 bases, the J end lost 5 bases, and 20 bases lay between the germline ends. CDR3 size: 16 residues. CDR3 residues: CASSPGPPNGHQPQHF. In DNA, the CDR3 is TGTGCCAGCAGTCCCGGGCCGCCCAACGGCCATCAGCCCCAGCATTTT.

The chain joins TRBV11-2 to TRBJ1-1; D call uncertain. The CDR3 spans 14 residues. Germline values: CDR1 SGHAT, CDR2 FQNNGV. Deletions cut 2 bases from V and 1 base from J, with 8 bases between. CDR3 DNA sequence: TGTGCCAGCAGCTTACGGGTGGGGAACACTGAAGCTTTCTTT. It is translated as CASSLRVGNTEAFF.

In DNA form, the CDR3 reads TGTGCCATCAGTGCTGGCGGGAGTCGTGATACGCAGTATTTT. Its protein product is CAISAGGSRDTQYF. V gene TRBV10-3 combines with J gene TRBJ2-3, with 7 nucleotides matching TRBD2. Germline loops: CDR1 ENHRY, CDR2 SYGVKD. V shed 4 bases and J 6 bases; nucleotides not matched to a gene: 7. CDR3 length: 14 residues.

This clone was seen a single time. The V call is TRBV19, the J call TRBJ2-7, with TRBD1 matching over 7 bases. V was pared by 9 bases and J by 9 bases, with 20 bases of the junction left unmatched. Germline CDR1 reads LNHDA; CDR2 reads SQIVND (reference sequence). The CDR3 has 15 amino acids. This chain's CDR3 is CASRLDGTAPLRQYF. CDR3 DNA sequence: TGTGCCAGCAGACTCGACGGGACAGCCCCTCTTCGGCAGTACTTC.

The chain couples TRBV5-1 to TRBJ2-7, with D perhaps TRBD1 (6 bases). This CDR3 region has 13 residues. Germline CDR1 and CDR2: SGHRS and YFSETQ. Trimming left V 0 bases short and J 5 bases short, with 9 bases between. The CDR3 sequence: CASSLDRANEQYF. CDR3 in DNA: TGCGCCAGCAGCTTGGACAGGGCTAACGAGCAGTACTTC.

With respect to this clone: Compared with germline, one end of the junction differs, possibly owing to a read error. This chain uses TRBV5-1 with TRBJ2-1; D is perhaps TRBD2 (6 bases). The CDR3 contains 15 residues. Looked up from germline, CDR1 is SGHRS and CDR2 is YFSETQ. In nucleotides, the CDR3 is TGCGCCAGCAGCTTAGACGGGACTCCCTACTATGAGCAGTTCTTC. The encoded protein is CASSLDGTPYYEQFF.

V and J are TRBV13 and TRBJ1-1; maybe TRBD1 (6 bases). The CDR3 loop spans 13 amino acids. In germline, CDR1 is PRHDT, CDR2 FYEKMQ (reference sequence). Trimming left V 5 bases short and J 4 bases short, with 11 bases between. CDR3: CASSQQGPTEAFF. The CDR3 coding sequence is TGTGCCAGCAGCCAGCAGGGGCCCACTGAAGCTTTCTTT.